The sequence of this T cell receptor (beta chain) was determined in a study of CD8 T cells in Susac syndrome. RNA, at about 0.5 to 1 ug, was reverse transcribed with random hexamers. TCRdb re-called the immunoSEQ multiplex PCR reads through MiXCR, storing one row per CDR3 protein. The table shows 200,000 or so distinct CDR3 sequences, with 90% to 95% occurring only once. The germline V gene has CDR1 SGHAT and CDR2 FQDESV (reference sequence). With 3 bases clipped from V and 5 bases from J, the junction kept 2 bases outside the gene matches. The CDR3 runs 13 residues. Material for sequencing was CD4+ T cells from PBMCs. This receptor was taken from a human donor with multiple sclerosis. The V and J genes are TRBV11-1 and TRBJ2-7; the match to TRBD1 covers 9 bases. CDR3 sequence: CASSLNRGHEQYF. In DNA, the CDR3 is TGTGCCAGCAGCTTGAACAGGGGGCACGAGCAGTACTTC.